This entry concerns a single T cell receptor (beta chain). What it binds is not known. Here immunoSEQ multiplex PCR was the method, and the copy in TCRdb shows in-frame clones only, minus some. There are 45,000 to 60,000 clones in the sample; approximately 93% occur only once, and under 6.5% lies in the top ten. The CDR3 has 15 amino acids. J gave up 3 bases and V 1 base, and 5 bases lay outside the gene matches. The germline V gene encodes CDR1 LNHDA and CDR2 SQIVND (reference sequence). This sample is part of a study of cytomegalovirus exposure and HLA in healthy donors. General study points: The dataset shows that most TCR sequences were rare, while some public TCRs occurred in many donors. Cytomegalovirus-associated TCR beta chains were listed, numbering over 150.

The sample taken for sequencing was PBMCs. This chain joins TRBV19 and TRBJ2-7; TRBD1 agrees at 8 bases. The TCR comes from a woman under 30 in good health and CMV-seronegative. The CDR3 protein is CASSIVRQGSYEQYF. Here the CDR3 DNA reads TGTGCCAGTAGTATAGTCCGACAGGGGAGCTACGAGCAGTACTTC.